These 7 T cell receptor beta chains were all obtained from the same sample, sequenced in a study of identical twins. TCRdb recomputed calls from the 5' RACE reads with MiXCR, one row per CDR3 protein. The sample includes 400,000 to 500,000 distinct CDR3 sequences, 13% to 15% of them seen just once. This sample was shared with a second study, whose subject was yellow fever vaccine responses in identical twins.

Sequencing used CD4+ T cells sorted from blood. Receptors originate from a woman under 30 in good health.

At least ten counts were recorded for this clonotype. In DNA, the CDR3 is TGTGCCAGCAGCCTACGCGGGACTTCGAACACCGGGGAGCTGTTTTTT. This codes for CASSLRGTSNTGELFF. V is TRBV7-2 and J is TRBJ2-2; weak D call: TRBD2 (6 bases). Germline V gene sequence: CDR1 SGHTA, CDR2 FQGNSA. CDR3 size: 16 residues. V shed 5 bases and J shed 0 bases, with 13 bases lying between them.

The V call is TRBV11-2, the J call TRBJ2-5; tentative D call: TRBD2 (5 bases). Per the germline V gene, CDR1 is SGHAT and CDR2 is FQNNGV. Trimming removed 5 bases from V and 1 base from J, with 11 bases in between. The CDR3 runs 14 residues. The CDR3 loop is CASSPRTFQETQYF. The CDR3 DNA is TGTGCCAGCAGCCCGCGGACTTTCCAAGAGACCCAGTACTTC.

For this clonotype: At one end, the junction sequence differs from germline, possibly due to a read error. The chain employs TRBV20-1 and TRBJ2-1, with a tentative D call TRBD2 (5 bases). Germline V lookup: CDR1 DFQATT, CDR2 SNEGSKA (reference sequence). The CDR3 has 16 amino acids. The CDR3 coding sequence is TGCTGTGCTAGAGCCCCTGGTGGGAGCTCCTACAATGAGCAGTTCTTC. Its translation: CCARAPGGSSYNEQFF.

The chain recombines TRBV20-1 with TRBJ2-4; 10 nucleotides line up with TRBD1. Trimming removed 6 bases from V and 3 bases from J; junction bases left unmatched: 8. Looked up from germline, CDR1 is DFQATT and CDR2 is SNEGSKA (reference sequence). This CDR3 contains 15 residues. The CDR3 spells CSAGGQGVFKNIQYF. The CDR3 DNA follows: TGCAGTGCGGGCGGACAGGGGGTGTTCAAAAACATTCAGTACTTC.

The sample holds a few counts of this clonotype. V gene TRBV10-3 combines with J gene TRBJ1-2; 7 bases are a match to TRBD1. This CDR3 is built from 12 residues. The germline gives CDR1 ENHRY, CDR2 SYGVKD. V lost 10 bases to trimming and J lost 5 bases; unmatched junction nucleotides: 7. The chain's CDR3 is CATGTDRYGYTF. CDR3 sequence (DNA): TGTGCCACCGGGACAGATCGGTATGGCTACACCTTC.

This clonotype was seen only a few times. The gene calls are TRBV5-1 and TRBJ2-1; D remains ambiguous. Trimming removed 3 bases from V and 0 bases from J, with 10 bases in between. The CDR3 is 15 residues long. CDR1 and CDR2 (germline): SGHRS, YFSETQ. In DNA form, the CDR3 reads TGCGCCAGCAGCTCTTCCCAGAGCTCCTACAATGAGCAGTTCTTC. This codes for CASSSSQSSYNEQFF.

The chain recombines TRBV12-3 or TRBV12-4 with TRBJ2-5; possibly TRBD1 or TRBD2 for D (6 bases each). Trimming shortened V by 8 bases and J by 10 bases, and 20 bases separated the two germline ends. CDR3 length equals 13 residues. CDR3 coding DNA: TGTGCCAGCGCCTATGACGCGGAGGGGGGCCAGTACTTC. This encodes CASAYDAEGGQYF.